The sequence of this T cell receptor (beta chain) was determined in a study of cytomegalovirus exposure and HLA in healthy donors. Researchers ran the PCR with 60 Vbeta and 13 Jbeta primers. Sequencing used immunoSEQ multiplex PCR; TCRdb keeps in-frame clones, though not all of them. The sample shows approximately 82,000 clones, about 74% of them seen only once. Germline V gives CDR1 MNHEY, CDR2 SMNVEV (reference sequence). CDR3 length equals 16 residues. V dropped 7 bases and J dropped 4; count of bases not matched to a gene: 13. The source is a woman in her 50s in good health and CMV-seropositive. Material for sequencing was PBMCs. This chain uses TRBV27 with TRBJ2-7; 10 bases agree with TRBD2. The CDR3 protein is CASNSGRHLECYEQYF. The CDR3 nucleotides read TGTGCCAGCAATAGCGGGAGGCACCTGGAGTGTTACGAGCAGTACTTC.